This note documents a single T cell receptor beta chain sequence. The target antigen is unknown. The data were obtained in a study of cytomegalovirus exposure and HLA in healthy donors. The study, taken as a whole, reports: An analysis was carried out later, and it reportedly showed fewer N-insertions in an Asian-associated ancestry cluster than the roughly 700-donor mean. The likely origin of a cluster of highly shared sequence variants was a sequencing artifact.

The PCR used 60 Vbeta and 13 Jbeta primers. Only in-frame clones appear in the TCRdb table, and some are missing; sequencing was by immunoSEQ multiplex PCR. The sample carries under 200,000 clones, 77% recorded once. V was clipped by 6 bases and J by 4 bases, with 9 bases between them. CDR1 is SNHLY, CDR2 FYNNEI, per germline. This CDR3 is built from 13 residues. This chain links TRBV2 with TRBJ2-2, with D maybe TRBD2 (6 bases). Material for sequencing was PBMCs. The receptor was derived from a woman in her thirties or forties in good health and CMV-seropositive. CDR3: CASRPGGTGELFF. CDR3 nucleotide sequence: TGTGCCAGCAGGCCCGGGGGCACCGGGGAGCTGTTTTTT.